These 2 T cell receptor beta chains came from one sample sequenced in a study of patients and donors after allogeneic stem cell transplantation. TCRdb re-analysed the RT-PCR reads in MiXCR, keeping a single row per CDR3 protein. The table records over 150,000 distinct CDR3 sequences, approximately 30% of them present only once. The sequencing input was blood, either unsorted or a sorted T cell fraction (not recorded which). The receptors come from a human donor who was either an allogeneic HSCT recipient or a stem cell or donor lymphocyte infusion donor (not recorded which). It is not recorded whose cells these are; they may come from a transplant donor.

In its sample, this clonotype was seen a few times. The genes are TRBV7-2 and TRBJ1-1, with D hard to call. V lost 4 bases and J lost 6, with 12 bases in between. Germline V gene data show CDR1 as SGHTA and CDR2 as FQGNSA. CDR3 length: 13 amino acids. CDR3 nucleotides: TGTGCCAGCAGCTCATTTGAATGGGCTGAAGCTTTCTTT. Its protein is CASSSFEWAEAFF.

This clonotype turned up a few times. V and J are TRBV7-8 and TRBJ1-1; D uncertain. Germline lookup yields CDR1 SGHVS and CDR2 FQNEAQ. CDR3 length: 15 residues. Trimming pared 5 bases from V and 1 base from J, leaving 14 bases between. The CDR3 nucleotides are TGTGCCAGCAGCCGCCGCGCCGGGCGGAACACTGAAGCTTTCTTT. Translation gives CASSRRAGRNTEAFF.